This T cell receptor beta chain was recorded in a study of blood T cell repertoires in COVID-19. Across the study: From T cells, B-cell-depleted T cells, or PBMCs came the material, which was cDNA or gDNA.

In the authors' methods: Using reference gene primer amplification, nucleated cell counts were estimated. TCRdb's table, derived via immunoSEQ multiplex PCR, lists solely in-frame clones and lacks some. Clone size and the V and J calls come from that table; the DNA yielded D and trimming. The repertoire has hundreds of thousands of clones, about 90% of them found once; the top ten carry roughly a tenth. The study drew participants aged about 18 to 89 years from roughly 25 US areas. V shed 3 bases, J shed 4 bases, and the junction held 28 bases outside the gene matches. The CDR3 has 24 residues. The V gene's germline CDR1 is MDHEN and CDR2 SYDVKM.

The rearrangement joins TRBV28 to TRBJ2-7, with TRBD2 identical over 15 bases. The source is a woman between 25 and 40 years old who had recovered from COVID-19. Sequences were obtained from PBMCs or T cells enriched from blood (not recorded which). DNA for the CDR3: TGTGCCAGCAGTTTTTTACAGGGGCCTACAAATGGACTAGCGGGAGGGCCATTCCTGTACGAGCAGTACTTC. It translates to CASSFLQGPTNGLAGGPFLYEQYF.